This T cell receptor beta chain derives from a study of early stage breast cancer tumors (dated by TCRdb to 2017 to 2019). General notes on the study: Of the roughly 17 invasive breast tumors, approximately 11 were found to be estrogen receptor-positive, progesterone receptor-positive and HER2-negative. About 70% of the 12 ER+/PR+/HER2- tumors were invasive ductal carcinomas, while the other four were invasive lobular carcinomas. On average, each sample got about 9.6-fold read coverage. A total of 2,651,842 templates, representing roughly 1,100,000 unique clonotypes, were detected across all samples.

Every sample was amplified as two independent genomic DNA replicates, using 0.4 to 0.5 ug for blood and about 1.4 ug for tumor or normal breast. Following the manufacturer's instructions, the ImmunoSeq Intro kit was used to carry out TCRB sequencing on genomic DNA. Multiplex PCR ran roughly 34 cycles with proprietary primers and spike-in control sequences for absolute quantification. Single-end 150-bp reads were used to sequence an 87-bp fragment covering the CDR3 and the flanking V and J genes. Seven samples, each with two replicates, were multiplexed per lane of an Illumina MiSeq using version 3.0 chemistry. From the authors' description of their analysis: The vendor's proprietary pipeline processed the raw data and merged both replicates into a single result for each sample. A clonotype was defined as productive rearrangements that share the same V-gene family, CDR3 amino acid sequence and J-gene segment. To compute clonality, the normalized Shannon entropy (Pielou evenness) of TCRB abundances was subtracted from 1. To estimate T cell density, the total number of templates was divided by the number of input cells, which was inferred from the amount of DNA input. Recon with default parameters was used to estimate total repertoire diversity and clonality. A clonotype was considered tumor-enriched if its abundance in tumor exceeded 0.1% and was at least 32-fold higher than its abundance in normal breast. Held by TCRdb, this immuneACCESS table contains in-frame sequences only and omits some clones. Under half of the omission traces to an unresolved V gene where checked; the cause of the rest is unknown. The DNA was the basis for D and trimming; V, J and clone size are from that table. The sample contains tens of thousands of clones, about three quarters of them found a single time. The ten biggest clones cover around 3.4% of the sample.

Trimming takes 0 bases from V and 0 bases from J, and the germline ends sit 13 bases apart. Taken from cysteine to phenylalanine, the CDR3 has 16 residues. The read is trimmed to its CDR3 DNA, 48 bases read in frame from base 1. CDR1 and CDR2 were assigned from the germline V gene as SGDLS and YYNGEE. Broader findings and caveats from the paper: Chain pairing and functional markers such as CD4, CD8 and FOXP3 were missed by bulk genomic DNA sequencing of unsorted cells. Compared with adjacent normal breast tissue, tumors had approximately 2.7-fold higher T cell density and higher clonality. Repertoires from blood and normal breast were more alike than repertoires from blood and tumor, and in about 85% of the 16 patients, comparing each tissue with blood separated tumor from normal. Because the cohort was small, a breakdown by tumor subtype could not be done. Enriched TCRB sequences shared across patients were mostly commonly generated sequences, unlikely to play an important role in the tumor microenvironment.

Points on this clone: There is no known antigen for this receptor. No clone much larger than this one lies a single base away; base qualities are absent.

The study profiled bulk TCR beta-chain repertoires in matched peripheral blood, tumor and adjacent normal breast tissue taken from fewer than 20 patients with early-stage breast cancer. Before surgery, whole blood (about 4.5-11 mL) was collected into EDTA tubes and processed within 2 hours. Ficoll-Paque centrifugation in SepMate-50 tubes was used to isolate peripheral blood mononuclear cells. For storage in liquid nitrogen, PBMCs were cryopreserved as aliquots of roughly 1.8 to 4.5 million cells in around 90% FBS with about 10% DMSO. Genomic DNA was extracted with the Qiagen AllPrep DNA/RNA Mini kit.

The chain is assembled from TRBV9 and TRBJ2-7, and perhaps TRBD2 as D gene, on 5 matching bases. Sequencing input: blood. This TCR came from a person aged 35-49 years with breast cancer. The base sequence is TGTGCCAGCAGCGTAGGCCTTTCTGGAGGCTCCTACGAGCAGTACTTC. Its amino acids are CASSVGLSGGSYEQYF.